This T cell receptor beta chain was recovered during a study of graft-versus-host responses after intestinal transplantation (dated by TCRdb to the early 2020s). Regarding the complete study: Recipients received multivisceral, liver-intestinal, or isolated intestinal transplants. Every recipient was given anti-thymocyte globulin induction, followed by about three years of maintenance tacrolimus and steroids. After intestinal transplantation, graft-versus-host and host-versus-graft alloreactive T cell clones in the graft, circulation and bone marrow were tracked using bulk TCR-beta CDR3 sequencing. Alloreactive clones were identified by sequencing pre-transplant mixed lymphocyte reaction products and comparing these products with unstimulated pre-transplant donor and recipient T cells. A cohort of 24 intestinal transplant recipients, including one retransplant, was enrolled, and 3 patients lacking pretransplant specimens were excluded. A peak of at least 4% donor T cells among recipient peripheral blood mononuclear cells was the definition used for donor T cell macrochimerism. Rather than going through the commercial service, samples from a few later patients were sequenced in-house on an Illumina MiSeq and processed with MiXCR. On the study overall, not on this receptor specifically: GvH clones turned up in recipient bone marrow, with some appearing earlier in ileal mucosa or blood, a pattern consistent with an intestinal mucosal origin. Early after transplant, declines in HvG clones were associated with peak levels of circulating GvH clones. High GvH to HvG T cell clonal ratios were observed in the allografts of patients with donor T cell macrochimerism. The relatively low number and heterogeneity of intestinal transplant patients limited the conclusions.

The intended sense of this specimen's time point label: cells obtained before transplantation from donor or recipient. CD3+CD4+ and CD3+CD8+ populations were FACS-sorted from unstimulated pre-transplant donor and recipient cells taken from spleen or lymph nodes. Comments on this clone: Its target antigen remains unknown. Per-nucleotide qualities are absent, and no much larger clonotype sits a single base away.

Inclusive of the bounding cysteine and phenylalanine, the CDR3 is 14 residues long. Only CDR3 DNA remains: 42 bases, in frame from the first base. V has 6 bases trimmed and J has 2 bases trimmed; junction bases matching no gene number 6. From the germline V gene, CDR1 is SQVTM and CDR2 is ANQGSEA. The library was prepared using the immunoSEQ multiplex PCR assay. For most patients, genomic DNA was isolated with the Qiagen DNeasy Blood and Tissue Kit and sent frozen to Adaptive Biotechnologies for TCR sequencing. High-throughput TCR-beta CDR3 sequencing of genomic DNA from most patients was performed by Adaptive Biotechnologies. Per the authors' processing: TCR sequencing data for 15 to 20 patients were retrieved from Adaptive's ImmunoSEQ software; three other patients were processed with MiXCR and VDJtools. To correct CD4 versus CD8 sorting errors, sequences present in both subsets at a frequency ratio below 5:1 were removed. CDR3 nucleotide sequences shared by donor and recipient were removed because the origin of these sequences could not be assigned. To count as alloreactive, a clone needed at least 2-fold expansion over unstimulated cells and a minimum CFSE-low frequency of 0.002% (template counts) or 0.001% (read counts). A clone was considered mappable if detected in the sequenced pre-transplant spleen, lymph node, or MLR CFSE-low populations of the donor or recipient. Cumulative frequency of alloreactive clones was calculated as a percentage of all sequences weighted by copy number. The source is immuneACCESS, and TCRdb retained only in-frame sequences with V and J called. Part of the clones is not carried over; for the studies checked, unresolved V genes explain less than half of this, and the remainder is unexplained. V and J calls and clone size follow that table, whereas D and trimming were derived from the DNA. The sample table lists approximately 99,000 clones, around 91% of them with a count of one. Clones ranked in the top ten supply about 0.18% of the sample.

In this chain, TRBV29-1 is recombined with TRBJ2-1, and TRBD1 aligns with 8 junction nucleotides. This TCR was recovered from a human donor who was the organ donor for an intestinal transplant. The specimen was unstimulated CD4+ T cells sorted from spleen or lymph node cells, collected before transplant. Here the CDR3 is given as CSVPRQGTYNEQFF. The nucleotide sequence reads as follows: TGCAGCGTACCCCGACAGGGGACCTACAATGAGCAGTTCTTC.